This note documents a single T cell receptor beta chain sequence. Only in-frame clones appear in the TCRdb table, and some are missing; sequencing was by immunoSEQ multiplex PCR. The sample records about 85,000 clones, around 86% being singletons. With ipilimumab providing CTLA-4 blockade, focal radiation was administered to patients who had chemo-refractory metastatic non-small-cell lung cancer. This sample was taken from a study of radiotherapy plus CTLA-4 blockade in lung cancer. Study overall: Of all patients, more than 15% responded objectively and approximately 30% showed disease control.

The germline gives CDR1 SGHRS, CDR2 YFSETQ. Deletions cut 6 bases from V and 1 base from J, with 10 bases between. The CDR3 is 13 amino acids. This receptor was identified in a human donor with non-small cell lung cancer who had a partial response to radiotherapy plus ipilimumab. Here the sequenced sample was peripheral blood, taken from a patient treated with radiotherapy plus ipilimumab. J is TRBJ2-5 and V is TRBV5-1; perhaps TRBD2 as D (5 bases). CDR3 loop: CASTSGIQETQYF. Here the CDR3 DNA reads TGCGCCAGCACCAGCGGAATCCAAGAGACCCAGTACTTC.